These T cell receptor beta chains were read from a single sample in a study of T cells in Graves' hyperthyroidism and ophthalmopathy. MiXCR was run by TCRdb on the multiplex PCR reads, yielding one entry per CDR3 protein. The data show about 570,000 distinct CDR3 sequences, about 14% seen once. Sequenced input: blood. The source of these receptors is a woman aged 40 to 49 with Graves' hyperthyroidism. Each CDR3 is given with its conserved first and last residue. Each record gives: D gene, clone size, V gene, J gene, CDR3 DNA, CDR3 protein. D genes are given only for firm matches. Clone size is stated in some rows and not others, as once, few, many or a class when expanded.

>NA|many|TRBV28|TRBJ2-4
TGTGCCAGCAGTTTAGGGCAGGGAAACATTCAGTACTTC
CASSLGQGNIQYF
>NA|many|TRBV20-1|TRBJ2-3
TGCAGTGCTAGAGATTTCCTAGGATCAGATACGCAGTATTTT
CSARDFLGSDTQYF
>NA|many|TRBV20-1|TRBJ2-6
TGCAGTGCTAGATCTGACAGGCCCCTAATGGCCAACGTCCTGACTTTC
CSARSDRPLMANVLTF
>TRBD2|many|TRBV7-2|TRBJ2-5
TGTGCCAGCAAACCGGGACTAGGGGGAGAGACCCAGTACTTC
CASKPGLGGETQYF
>NA|many|TRBV5-1|TRBJ2-3
TGCGCCAGCAGCTCAACTGGAGATACGCAGTATTTT
CASSSTGDTQYF
>NA|many|TRBV20-1|TRBJ2-3
TGCAGTGCTAGAGATTACACGGAAGTTGCTAGCACAGATACGCAGTATTTT
CSARDYTEVASTDTQYF
>TRBD1|many|TRBV2|TRBJ1-5
TGTGCCAGCAGTGGTCTGACAGGGTATCAGCCCCAGCATTTT
CASSGLTGYQPQHF
>NA|many|TRBV20-1|TRBJ2-1
TGCAGTGCTAGAGAGCGGCGGGCTGAGCAGTTCTTC
CSARERRAEQFF
>NA|many|TRBV5-6|TRBJ2-7
TGTGCCAGCAGCACGGGACGTAGGGAGTGGGGCGAGCAGTACTTC
CASSTGRREWGEQYF
>NA|many|TRBV28|TRBJ2-6
TGTGCCAGCAGCCTTACCGGGACACGGTTATCTGGGGCCAACGTCCTGACTTTC
CASSLTGTRLSGANVLTF
>TRBD1|few|TRBV27|TRBJ2-6
TGTGCCAGCAGGCAACAGGGGGCTGGGGCCAACGTCCTGACTTTC
CASRQQGAGANVLTF
>TRBD1|many|TRBV6-1|TRBJ1-2
TGTGCCAGCAGCAACCGACAGGGACTCTATGGCTACACCTTC
CASSNRQGLYGYTF
>NA|NA|TRBV6-1|TRBJ1-6
TGTGCCAGCAGCAAAGACAGCTTTCGTTCTCCCCTCCACTTT
CASSKDSFRSPLHF
>NA|few|TRBV19|TRBJ1-1
TGTGCCAGTAGTAAGGGGAGCTACACTGAAGCTTTCTTT
CASSKGSYTEAFF
>NA|NA|TRBV27|TRBJ2-7
TGTGCCAGCAGTTGGCAGGGTTCCCACGAGCAGTACTTC
CASSWQGSHEQYF
>NA|few|TRBV6-5|TRBJ2-3
TGTGCCAGCAGTTTACTAGGCGCAGGTACGCAGTATTTT
CASSLLGAGTQYF
>NA|many|TRBV11-2|TRBJ2-1
TGTGCCAGCAGCGTAATTATCAATGAGCAGTTCTTC
CASSVIINEQFF
>NA|many|TRBV4-1|TRBJ1-5
TGCGCCAGCAGCCAAGCTGGCAGGGGCAGCAATCAGCCCCAGCATTTT
CASSQAGRGSNQPQHF
>NA|many|TRBV20-1|TRBJ1-4
TGCAGTGCTAGCTCTGGACAGCCTGTAAAACTGTTTTTT
CSASSGQPVKLFF
>TRBD1|many|TRBV5-6|TRBJ2-7
TGTGCCAGCAGCCAGGACAGGAGCTCCTACGAGCAGTACTTC
CASSQDRSSYEQYF
>NA|NA|TRBV20-1|TRBJ2-2
TGCAGTGCTTATAGAGACACCGGGGAGCTGTTTTTT
CSAYRDTGELFF
>TRBD1|NA|TRBV10-3|TRBJ1-5
TGTGCCACCCGGACAGGCAGTCAGCCCCGGCATTTT
CATRTGSQPRHF
>NA|many|TRBV12-3/TRBV12-4|TRBJ2-7
TGTGCCAGCAGTTTAGCGGAGGGGGTCGAGCAGTACTTC
CASSLAEGVEQYF
>NA|many|TRBV2|TRBJ2-1
TGTGCCAGCAGTGACAGGGACAGAGGGGGGGATGAGCAGTTCTTC
CASSDRDRGGDEQFF
>TRBD2|NA|TRBV12-3/TRBV12-4|TRBJ2-3
TGTGCCAGCAGTTTTGGACTAGCGGGAGTTGAAGGAACAGATACGCAGTATTTT
CASSFGLAGVEGTDTQYF
>TRBD2|NA|TRBV3-1|TRBJ2-7
TGTGCCAGCAGCCTAAATAGCGGGAGGCTCTCCTACGAGCAGTACTTC
CASSLNSGRLSYEQYF
>NA|many|TRBV2|TRBJ2-3
TGTGCCAGCAGTGAAGGGAGGGTCGCCGATACGCAGTATTTT
CASSEGRVADTQYF
>TRBD2|many|TRBV6-1|TRBJ2-7
TGTGCCAGCAGTGAAGAGGGCGGGAGAGGGTACGAGCAGTACTTC
CASSEEGGRGYEQYF
>TRBD2|NA|TRBV5-1|TRBJ2-3
TGCGCCAGCAGCGATGGGACTAGCGGGAGGGCCCTTAGCACAGATACGCAGTATTTT
CASSDGTSGRALSTDTQYF
>NA|many|TRBV29-1|TRBJ1-2
TGCAGCGTTGGAATCCTAGGACGCCAAGCTAACTATGGCTACACCTTC
CSVGILGRQANYGYTF
>NA|many|TRBV10-3|TRBJ1-1
TGTGCCATCAGTGGAGATGGGAACCTGAACACTGAAGCTTTCTTT
CAISGDGNLNTEAFF
>NA|many|TRBV28|TRBJ2-5
TGTGCCAGCAGTTTATCAGGACGGATAACCCAAGAGACCCAGTACTTC
CASSLSGRITQETQYF
>NA|many|TRBV12-3/TRBV12-4|TRBJ2-1
TGTGCCAGCAGTTTAAGTCTGGCTAGCGAGACCTACAATGAGCAGTTCTTC
CASSLSLASETYNEQFF
>NA|few|TRBV7-9|TRBJ2-6
TGTGCCAGCAGCTTGGCAGAGTCTGGGGCCAACGTCCTGACTTTC
CASSLAESGANVLTF
>NA|few|TRBV28|TRBJ1-1
TGTGCCAGCAGTTTTCAGGGCAGGCTGAACACTGAAGCTTTCTTT
CASSFQGRLNTEAFF
>TRBD2|many|TRBV28|TRBJ2-1
TGTGCCAGCAGCACCCGGACTAGTCTGATTTACAATGAGCAGTTCTTC
CASSTRTSLIYNEQFF
>TRBD2|few|TRBV10-1|TRBJ2-3
TGCGCCACCGGGACTAGCGGAATCCTCGGCACAGATACGCAGTATTTT
CATGTSGILGTDTQYF
>TRBD2|many|TRBV3-1|TRBJ2-7
TGTGCCAGCAGCCAGACTAGCGGGGATAGCTCCTACGAGCAGTACTTC
CASSQTSGDSSYEQYF
>NA|many|TRBV7-9|TRBJ1-2
TGTGCCAGCAGCTTAGGAGGACAGCAGCTCTATGGCTACACCTTC
CASSLGGQQLYGYTF
>TRBD1|NA|TRBV7-8|TRBJ1-1
TGTGCCAGCAGCTTAGGGACAGGCCCGAACGCTGAAGCTTTCTTT
CASSLGTGPNAEAFF
>TRBD1|NA|TRBV19|TRBJ2-3
TGTGCCAGTAGTGTCGGGACAGGGGGCCCCACAGATGCGCAGTATTTT
CASSVGTGGPTDAQYF
>NA|many|TRBV27|TRBJ1-1
TGTGCCAGCAGTACCGTCCCAACCTCAGGGAAGGGCACTGAAGCTTTCTTT
CASSTVPTSGKGTEAFF
>TRBD2|NA|TRBV13|TRBJ2-3
TGTGCCAGCAGCTCTACTAGACTAGCGGGAGGACGAGATACGCAGTATTTT
CASSSTRLAGGRDTQYF
>TRBD1|many|TRBV11-3|TRBJ2-1
TGTGCCAGCAGCGCCCGGGACAGTAAGTACAATGAGCAGTTCTTC
CASSARDSKYNEQFF
>TRBD1|many|TRBV28|TRBJ1-2
TGTGCCAGCAGTTTAGAGGGTCGGGACAGGGCGAAATACACCTTC
CASSLEGRDRAKYTF
>NA|many|TRBV7-3|TRBJ2-5
TGTGCCAGCAGCGCAAACAACCAAGAGACCCAGTACTTC
CASSANNQETQYF
>NA|NA|TRBV5-1|TRBJ1-4
TGCGCCAGCAGCTTGGCCGCAGGGGTCTCAGAAAAACTGTTTTTT
CASSLAAGVSEKLFF
>NA|few|TRBV6-1|TRBJ2-5
TGTGCCAGCAGAATAAATTCCCTAGCTACAGGGTTTCGAGAAGAGACCCAGTACTTC
CASRINSLATGFREETQYF
>NA|NA|TRBV30|TRBJ2-7
TGTGCCTGGAGTGAAGGAAACTCCTACGAGCAGTACTTC
CAWSEGNSYEQYF
>NA|many|TRBV4-1|TRBJ2-5
TGCGCCAGCAGCCAGCGCGCGTCAGGGAAAGAGACCCAGTACTTC
CASSQRASGKETQYF
>TRBD2|NA|TRBV20-1|TRBJ2-7
TGCAGTGCTAGAGGAGCGGGAGGGCCGTTCGAGCAGTACTTC
CSARGAGGPFEQYF
>NA|NA|TRBV5-5|TRBJ1-2
TGTGCCAGCAGCTTGGAGCTATCGTCTATTAGCTACACCTTC
CASSLELSSISYTF
>NA|few|TRBV6-5|TRBJ1-5
TGTGCCAGCAGTTACTCCGGGGCCGCTCAGCCCCAGCATTTT
CASSYSGAAQPQHF